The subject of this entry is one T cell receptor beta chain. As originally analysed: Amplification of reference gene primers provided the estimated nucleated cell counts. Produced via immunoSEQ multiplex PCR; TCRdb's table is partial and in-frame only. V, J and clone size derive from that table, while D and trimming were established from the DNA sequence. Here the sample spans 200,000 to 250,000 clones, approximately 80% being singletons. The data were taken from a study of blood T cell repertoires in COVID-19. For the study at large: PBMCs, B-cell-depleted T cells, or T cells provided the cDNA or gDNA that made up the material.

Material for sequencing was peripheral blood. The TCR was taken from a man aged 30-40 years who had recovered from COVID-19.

Here the CDR3 DNA reads TGCGCCAGCAGCCCACAATGGAGTAGACAGGGTAAAGCTAATGAAAAACTGTTTTTT. As protein: CASSPQWSRQGKANEKLFF. The V gene is TRBV4-1, the J gene TRBJ1-4; 7 nucleotides match TRBD1. This CDR3 comprises 19 residues. Per germline, CDR1 MGHRA and CDR2 YSYEKL. The trim removed 4 bases at V and 3 bases at J, leaving 17 bases unmatched.